Presented here are 9 T cell receptor beta chains from one specimen sequenced in a study of control samples from healthy donors and cancer patients. Method: immunoSEQ multiplex PCR; TCRdb's copy keeps in-frame clones and lacks some. This table holds roughly 150,000 clones, 88% found once. The source material was blood. The receptor source for this set is a man younger than 35 in good health.

The V call is TRBV6-1, the J call TRBJ2-5; the D call may be TRBD1 or TRBD2 (5 bases each). Trimming took 2 bases from V and 12 from J, leaving 13 bases between them. CDR1 MNHNS and CDR2 SASEGT come from the germline V gene. The CDR3 has 12 residues. The CDR3 protein is CASSERGASEYF. In nucleotides, the CDR3 is TGTGCCAGCAGTGAACGGGGCGCCAGTGAGTACTTC.

The chain joins TRBV28 to TRBJ1-5; D is unresolved. The CDR3 sequence is 14 residues long. Germline V lookup: CDR1 MDHEN, CDR2 SYDVKM. V was trimmed by 2 bases and J by 8 bases, leaving 13 bases between them. The CDR3 DNA sequence: TGTGCCAGCAGTTTAAGGCTTGCCCCGGAGCCCCAGCATTTT. This codes for CASSLRLAPEPQHF.

The chain joins TRBV5-1 to TRBJ1-2; 9 nucleotides line up with TRBD1. Germline V gene lookup returns CDR1 SGHRS and CDR2 YFSETQ. V gave up 4 bases and J gave up 4 bases; unmatched junction bases: 11. CDR3 size: 16 residues. The CDR3 bases are TGCGCCAGCAGCCCCTTACCGGGACAGGGTACCTATGGCTACACCTTC. Its protein is CASSPLPGQGTYGYTF. The whole variable domain, remainder taken from reference TRBV5-1 and TRBJ1-2, is KAGVTQTPRYLIKTRGQQVTLSCSPISGHRSVSWYQQTPGQGLQFLFEYFSETQRNKGNFPGRFSGRQFSNSRSEMNVSTLELGDSALYLCASSPLPGQGTYGYTFGSGTRLTVV.

This rearrangement joins TRBV4-2 to TRBJ1-1; the D is unclear. V shed 1 base and J shed 1 base, with 13 bases lying between them. The CDR3 is 16 amino acids. Germline assignment: CDR1 LGHNA and CDR2 YNFKEQ. CDR3 sequence: CASSQVGGPSNTEAFF. The CDR3 region has the DNA TGTGCCAGCAGCCAAGTGGGTGGGCCCTCGAACACTGAAGCTTTCTTT.

This clone was seen more than once but under ten times. The chain couples TRBV7-9 to TRBJ2-7; unclear D gene. The CDR3 consists of 14 residues. Germline V lookup: CDR1 SEHNR, CDR2 FQNEAQ (reference sequence). With 2 bases removed from V and 0 bases from J, the gap between germline ends came to 8 bases. CDR3 in amino acids: CASSLRGPSYEQYF. As DNA, the CDR3 is TGTGCCAGCAGCTTACGAGGTCCCTCCTACGAGCAGTACTTC.

The DNA for the CDR3 is TGTGCCAGCTCACCACCGAGCGGGGGGCGCTCCTACAATGAGCAGTTCTTC. Protein product: CASSPPSGGRSYNEQFF. The chain carries TRBV18 and TRBJ2-1; 9 nucleotides agree with TRBD2. This CDR3 has 17 residues. From germline, CDR1 is KGHSH and CDR2 LQKENI. The J segment lost 0 bases and the V segment lost 0 bases, leaving 3 bases of the junction unmatched.

The gene calls are TRBV11-3 and TRBJ2-2; D assignment may be TRBD1 or TRBD2 (6 bases each). V shed 1 base and J shed 7 bases, with 13 bases lying between them. The germline CDR1 and CDR2 sequences are SGHNT and YENEEA. The CDR3 extends over 15 amino acids. This CDR3 reads CASSLVSGAGGELFF. CDR3 bases: TGTGCCAGCAGCTTAGTATCGGGGGCCGGCGGGGAGCTGTTTTTT.

This clone came up once. The rearrangement uses TRBV19 and TRBJ1-2, with a tentative D call TRBD1 (6 bases). V was trimmed by 6 bases and J by 8 bases, leaving 19 bases between them. The CDR3 runs to 14 residues. Germline CDR1 and CDR2: LNHDA and SQIVND (reference sequence). CDR3: CASRTTQGPIGYTF. For the CDR3, the DNA is TGTGCCAGTAGAACTACACAGGGCCCTATAGGCTACACCTTC.

V usage is TRBV18 and J usage is TRBJ2-3; no firm D call. The CDR3 is 12 amino acids. Germline V gene lookup returns CDR1 KGHSH and CDR2 LQKENI. The V end was cut by 3 bases, the J end by 4 bases, with 5 bases between. The CDR3 loop is CASSPSADTQYF. The DNA for the CDR3 is TGTGCCAGCTCACCCTCAGCAGATACGCAGTATTTT.